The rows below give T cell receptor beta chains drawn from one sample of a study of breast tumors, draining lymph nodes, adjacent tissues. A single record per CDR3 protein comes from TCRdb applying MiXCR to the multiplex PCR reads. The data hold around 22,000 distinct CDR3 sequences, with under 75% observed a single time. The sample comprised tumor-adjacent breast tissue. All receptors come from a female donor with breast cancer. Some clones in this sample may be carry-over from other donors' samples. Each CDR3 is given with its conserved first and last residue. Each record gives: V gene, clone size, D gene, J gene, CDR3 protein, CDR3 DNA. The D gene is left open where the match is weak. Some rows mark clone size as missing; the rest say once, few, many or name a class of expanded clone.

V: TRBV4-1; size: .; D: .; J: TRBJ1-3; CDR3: CASSQGRQGSIYF; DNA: TGCGCCAGCAGCCAAGGAAGGCAGGGATCCATATATTTT
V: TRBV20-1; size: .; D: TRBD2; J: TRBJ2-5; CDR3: CSALLAGGIRETQYF; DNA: TGCAGTGCTCTGCTAGCGGGGGGTATAAGGGAGACCCAGTACTTC
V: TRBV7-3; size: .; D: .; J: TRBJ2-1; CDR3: CASSYSVNGLEQFF; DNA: TGTGCCAGCAGCTACTCCGTCAACGGGCTTGAGCAGTTCTTC
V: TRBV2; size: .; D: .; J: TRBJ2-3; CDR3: CASRWGAGDTQYF; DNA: TGTGCCAGCAGGTGGGGGGCAGGGGATACGCAGTATTTT
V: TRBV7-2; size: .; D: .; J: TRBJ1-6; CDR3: CASSPGALNSPLHF; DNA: TGTGCCAGCAGTCCAGGGGCCCTTAATTCACCCCTCCACTTT
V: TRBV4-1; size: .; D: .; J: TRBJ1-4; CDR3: CASSSGGADNEKLFF; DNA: TGCGCCAGCAGCTCCGGGGGGGCTGATAATGAAAAACTGTTTTTT
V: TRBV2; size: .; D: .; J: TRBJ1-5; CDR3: CASSEALGRNQPQHF; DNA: TGTGCCAGCAGTGAAGCGCTGGGCAGAAATCAGCCCCAGCATTTT
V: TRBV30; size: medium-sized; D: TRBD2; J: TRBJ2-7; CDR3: CAWTSGSEQYF; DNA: TGTGCCTGGACTAGCGGGAGCGAGCAGTACTTC
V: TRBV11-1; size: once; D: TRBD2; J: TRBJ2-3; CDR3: CASSFLAGGTDTQYF; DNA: TGTGCCAGCAGCTTTTTAGCGGGGGGCACAGATACGCAGTATTTT
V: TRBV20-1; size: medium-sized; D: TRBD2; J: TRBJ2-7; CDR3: CSAAGTSGRAGYEQYF; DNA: TGCAGTGCCGCCGGGACTAGCGGGAGAGCCGGCTACGAGCAGTACTTC
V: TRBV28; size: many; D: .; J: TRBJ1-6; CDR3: CASSPDTNSPLHF; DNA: TGTGCCAGCAGTCCGGACACCAATTCACCCCTCCACTTT
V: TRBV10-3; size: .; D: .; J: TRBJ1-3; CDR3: CASSVNPGNTIYF; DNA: TGTGCCAGCAGTGTAAACCCTGGAAACACCATATATTTT
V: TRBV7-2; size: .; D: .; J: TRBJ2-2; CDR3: CASSDTLGQAYEQYFGPGTGELFF; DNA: .
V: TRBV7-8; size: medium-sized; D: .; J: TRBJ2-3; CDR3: CASSSRGLPSTDTQYF; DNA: TGTGCCAGCAGCTCTCGGGGACTTCCTAGCACAGATACGCAGTATTTT
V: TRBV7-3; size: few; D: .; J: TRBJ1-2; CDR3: CASSLTSTPYNEQFFGPGNYGYTF; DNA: .
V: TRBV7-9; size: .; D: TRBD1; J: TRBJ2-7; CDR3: CASGRGSNEQYF; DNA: TGTGCCAGCGGCAGGGGGTCGAACGAGCAGTACTTC
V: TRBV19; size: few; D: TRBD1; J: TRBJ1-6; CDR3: CASSAGTGGRVSPLHF; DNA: TGTGCCAGTAGTGCCGGGACAGGGGGCCGGGTTTCACCCCTCCACTTT
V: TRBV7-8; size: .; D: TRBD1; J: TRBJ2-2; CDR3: CASSLRETGRYTGELFF; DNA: TGTGCCAGCAGCTTACGAGAGACAGGGAGATACACCGGGGAGCTGTTTTTT
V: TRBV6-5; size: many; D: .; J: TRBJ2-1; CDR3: CASGDGDHNEQFF; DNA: TGTGCCTCCGGGGATGGGGATCACAATGAGCAGTTCTTC
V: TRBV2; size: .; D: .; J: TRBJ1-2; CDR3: CASSYGYGYTF; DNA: TGTGCCAGCAGTTATGGCTATGGCTACACCTTC
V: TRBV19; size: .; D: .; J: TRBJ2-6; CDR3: CASSIANVLTF; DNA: TGTGCCAGTAGTATAGCCAACGTCCTGACTTTC
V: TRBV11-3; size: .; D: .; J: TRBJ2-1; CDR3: CASSYTGQRLSNEQFF; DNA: TGTGCCAGCAGCTACACCGGACAGAGACTTAGCAATGAGCAGTTCTTC
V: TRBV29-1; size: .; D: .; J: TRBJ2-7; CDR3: CSVVGHPTYEQYF; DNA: TGCAGCGTGGTAGGGCACCCGACCTACGAGCAGTACTTC
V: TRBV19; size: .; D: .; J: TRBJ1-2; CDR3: CASSWQGDGYTF; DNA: TGTGCCAGTAGTTGGCAGGGTGATGGCTACACCTTC
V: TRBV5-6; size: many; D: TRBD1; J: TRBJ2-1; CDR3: CASSSYRGYEQFF; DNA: TGTGCCAGCAGCTCGTACAGGGGCTATGAGCAGTTCTTC
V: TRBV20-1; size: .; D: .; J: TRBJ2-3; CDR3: CSAVGLDGTDTQYF; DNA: TGCAGTGCTGTGGGCCTTGATGGGACAGATACGCAGTATTTT
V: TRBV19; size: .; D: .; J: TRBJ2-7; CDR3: CASSGFGGAYEQYF; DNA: TGTGCCAGTAGTGGGTTCGGGGGAGCCTACGAGCAGTACTTC
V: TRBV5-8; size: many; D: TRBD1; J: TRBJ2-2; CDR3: CASSFNPGTGVTGELFF; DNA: TGTGCCAGCAGCTTTAATCCCGGGACAGGGGTCACCGGGGAGCTGTTTTTT
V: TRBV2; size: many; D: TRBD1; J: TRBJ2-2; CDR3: CASRQGGAGELFF; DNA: TGTGCCAGCAGACAGGGGGGTGCCGGGGAGCTGTTTTTT
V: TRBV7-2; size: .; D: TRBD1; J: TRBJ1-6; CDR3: CASRSTGTGVSPLHF; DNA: TGTGCCAGCAGGTCGACCGGGACAGGGGTCTCACCCCTCCACTTT
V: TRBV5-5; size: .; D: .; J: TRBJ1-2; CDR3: CASSFHKAPNYGCTF; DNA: TGTGCCAGCAGCTTCCACAAGGCCCCAAACTATGGCTGCACCTTC
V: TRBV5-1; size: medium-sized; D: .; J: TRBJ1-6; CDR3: CASSLAAVPPLHF; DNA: TGCGCCAGCAGCTTGGCGGCAGTACCACCCCTCCACTTT
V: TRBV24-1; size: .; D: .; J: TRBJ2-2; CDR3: CATTENTGELFF; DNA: TGTGCCACCACAGAGAACACCGGGGAGCTGTTTTTT
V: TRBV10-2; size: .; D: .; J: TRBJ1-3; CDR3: CASMGAGSGNTIYF; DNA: TGCGCCAGCATGGGGGCAGGCTCTGGAAACACCATATATTTT
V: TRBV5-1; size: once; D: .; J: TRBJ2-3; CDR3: CASSSPRRGNTQYF; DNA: TGCGCCAGCAGCTCTCCGAGAAGAGGGAATACGCAGTATTTT
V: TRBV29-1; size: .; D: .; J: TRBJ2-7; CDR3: CSVEDGRGRPYEQYF; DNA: TGCAGCGTTGAAGATGGACGGGGTCGCCCCTACGAGCAGTACTTC
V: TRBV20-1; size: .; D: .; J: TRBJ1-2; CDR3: CSAHHVQRDGYTF; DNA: TGCAGTGCTCACCACGTTCAGCGGGATGGCTACACCTTC
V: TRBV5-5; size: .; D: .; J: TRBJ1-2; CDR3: CASSSATNYGYTF; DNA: TGTGCCAGCAGCTCGGCAACTAACTATGGCTACACCTTC
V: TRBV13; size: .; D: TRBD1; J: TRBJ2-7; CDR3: CASSERQGSYEQYF; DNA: TGTGCCAGCAGCGAAAGACAGGGGAGCTACGAGCAGTACTTC
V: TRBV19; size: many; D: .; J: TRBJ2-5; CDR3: CASSIGGAASVVQYF; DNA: TGTGCCAGTAGTATAGGGGGGGCGGCCTCCGTGGTCCAGTACTTC
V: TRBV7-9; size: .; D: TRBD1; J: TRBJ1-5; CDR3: CASSSQGDQPQHF; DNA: TGTGCCAGCAGCTCACAGGGGGATCAGCCCCAGCATTTT